Listed below are T cell receptor beta chains from one sample, sequenced in a study of shared clonotypes between healthy human individuals. Sequenced by immunoSEQ multiplex PCR; TCRdb stores in-frame clones only, minus some. The profile shows about 480,000 clones, around 79% of them singletons. The sequenced sample consisted of PBMCs. These receptors came from a woman between 40 and 55 years old in good health. Some clones in this sample may be carry-over from other donors' samples. CDR3s leave out the opening cysteine and the closing phenylalanine or tryptophan.

V | CDR3
TRBV19 | ASTDRGRLNTEAF
TRBV29-1 | SAKVAADSYEQY
TRBV4-1 | ASSQLTRGIGDTQY
TRBV4-2 | ASSQGGLGYTGELF
TRBV6-5 | ASSSGNYGYT
TRBV5-1 | ASRVSGSVAYNEQF
TRBV7-2 | ASSSTSGVWEQY
TRBV7-3 | ASSQIGGTTSGEETQY
TRBV5-1 | ASSLAGVSTDTQY
TRBV19 | ASSTGDGLTNVLT
TRBV5-1 | ASSLDGGASQPQH
TRBV2 | ASSDNSNYGYT
TRBV9 | ASSDGGGVGETQY
TRBV10-3 | AISEYRDRGNYGYT
TRBV7-7 | ASSRTSAEETQY
TRBV5-1 | ASSASLAGTTNEQF
TRBV28 | ASSLLNGLGPQH
TRBV5-1 | ASSLGPRQNTGELF
TRBV29-1 | SVLEAARSPLH
TRBV6-5 | ATWSSGDTQY
TRBV19 | ASSIEVGTGQETQY
TRBV7-3 | ASSPRSGIRVEQF
TRBV7-2 | ASSRSAMNTEAF
TRBV9 | ASSVGSARAGTGELF
TRBV5-1 | ASSLVSSAYNEQF
TRBV5-1 | ASSLGQDMGEAF
TRBV7-2 | ASSSRTSGSVDTQY
TRBV4-1 | ASSQYPPLSGANVLT